The entry below describes one T cell receptor (beta chain). The antigen is not known. The junction shows a germline mismatch at one end, possibly a read error. This record comes from a study of blood T cells in healthy people across ages. Study results and limitations: TCR beta diversity tracked closely with naive T cell percentage. More naive CD4+ cells and higher diversity marked long-lived donors relative to aged donors.

The amount of total RNA extracted per sample was at least 5.5 micrograms. The second PCR ran roughly 7 to 11 cycles with a sample-barcoded 5' primer and J-beta primers. Every molecule of cDNA carried a tag from a template-switch adaptor with 12 random nucleotides. TCRdb passed the 5' RACE reads through MiXCR, listing each CDR3 protein once. The sample carries about 1.5 million distinct CDR3 sequences, 42% recorded once. Sample: blood. The source of this sequence is a woman between 18 and 29 years old in good health.

The chain's CDR3 is CASIHRGARFGYTF. DNA of the CDR3: TGTGCCAGCATCCATCGGGGGGCGAGGTTTGGCTACACCTTT. The rearrangement links TRBV7-8 to TRBJ1-2; the D gene is possibly TRBD1 (6 bases). The CDR3 is 14 amino acids. The germline V gene has CDR1 SGHVS and CDR2 FQNEAQ.